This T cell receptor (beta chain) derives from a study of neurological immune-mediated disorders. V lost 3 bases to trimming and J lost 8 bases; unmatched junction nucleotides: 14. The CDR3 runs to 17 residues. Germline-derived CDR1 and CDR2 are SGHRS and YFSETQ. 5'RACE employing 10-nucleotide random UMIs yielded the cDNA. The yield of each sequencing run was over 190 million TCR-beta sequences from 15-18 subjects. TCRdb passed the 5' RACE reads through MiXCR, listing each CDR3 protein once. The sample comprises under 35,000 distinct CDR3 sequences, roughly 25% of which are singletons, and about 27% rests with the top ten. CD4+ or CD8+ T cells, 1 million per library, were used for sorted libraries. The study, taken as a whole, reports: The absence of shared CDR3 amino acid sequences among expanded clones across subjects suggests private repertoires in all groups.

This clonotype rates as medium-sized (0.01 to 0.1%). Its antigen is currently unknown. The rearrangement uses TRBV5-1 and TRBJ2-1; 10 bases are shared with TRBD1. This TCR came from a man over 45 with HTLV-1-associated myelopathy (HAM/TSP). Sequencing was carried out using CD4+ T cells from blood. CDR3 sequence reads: CASSYSGTGAAGDEQFF. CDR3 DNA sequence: TGCGCCAGCAGCTACTCCGGGACAGGGGCCGCCGGTGATGAGCAGTTCTTC.